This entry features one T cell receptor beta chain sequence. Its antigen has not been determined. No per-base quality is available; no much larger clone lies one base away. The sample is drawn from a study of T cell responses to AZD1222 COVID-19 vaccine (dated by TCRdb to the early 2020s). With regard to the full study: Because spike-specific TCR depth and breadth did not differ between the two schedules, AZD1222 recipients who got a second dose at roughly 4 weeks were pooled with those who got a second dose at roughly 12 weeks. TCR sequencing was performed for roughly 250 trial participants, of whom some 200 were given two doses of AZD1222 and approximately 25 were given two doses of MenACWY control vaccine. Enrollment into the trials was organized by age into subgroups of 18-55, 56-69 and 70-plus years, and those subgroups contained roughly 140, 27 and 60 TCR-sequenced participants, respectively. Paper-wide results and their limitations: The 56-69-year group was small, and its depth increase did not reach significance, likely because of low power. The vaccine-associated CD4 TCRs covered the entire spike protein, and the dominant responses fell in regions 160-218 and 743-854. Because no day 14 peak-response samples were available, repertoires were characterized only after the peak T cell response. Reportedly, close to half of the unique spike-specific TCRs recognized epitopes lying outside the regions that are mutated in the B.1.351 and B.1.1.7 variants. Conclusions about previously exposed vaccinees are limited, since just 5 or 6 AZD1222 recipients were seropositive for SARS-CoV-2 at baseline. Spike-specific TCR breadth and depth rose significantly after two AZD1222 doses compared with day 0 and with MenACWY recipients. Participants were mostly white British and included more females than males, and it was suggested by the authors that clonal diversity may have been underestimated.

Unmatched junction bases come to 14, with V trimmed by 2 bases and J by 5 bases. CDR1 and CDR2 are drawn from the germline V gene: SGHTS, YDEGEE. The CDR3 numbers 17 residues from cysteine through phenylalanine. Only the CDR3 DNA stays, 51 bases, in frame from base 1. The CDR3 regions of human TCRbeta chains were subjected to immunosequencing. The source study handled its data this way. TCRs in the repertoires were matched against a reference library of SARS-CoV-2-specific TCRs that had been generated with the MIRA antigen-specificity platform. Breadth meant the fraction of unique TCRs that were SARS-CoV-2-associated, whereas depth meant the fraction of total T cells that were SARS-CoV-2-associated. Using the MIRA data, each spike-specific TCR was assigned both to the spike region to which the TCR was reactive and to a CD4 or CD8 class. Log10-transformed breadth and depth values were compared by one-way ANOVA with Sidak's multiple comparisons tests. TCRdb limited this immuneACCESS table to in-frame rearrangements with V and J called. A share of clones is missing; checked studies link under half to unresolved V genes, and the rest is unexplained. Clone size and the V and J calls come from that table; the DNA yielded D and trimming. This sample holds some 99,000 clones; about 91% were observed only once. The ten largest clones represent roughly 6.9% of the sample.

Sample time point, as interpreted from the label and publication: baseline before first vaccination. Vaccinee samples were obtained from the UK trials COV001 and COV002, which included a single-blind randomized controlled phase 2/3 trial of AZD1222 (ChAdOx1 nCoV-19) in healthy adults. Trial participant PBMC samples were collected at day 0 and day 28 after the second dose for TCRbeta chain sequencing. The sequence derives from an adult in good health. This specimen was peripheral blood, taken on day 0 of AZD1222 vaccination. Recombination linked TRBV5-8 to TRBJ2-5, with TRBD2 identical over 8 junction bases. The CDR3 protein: CASSFGSSGGYGETQYF. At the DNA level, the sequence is TGTGCCAGCAGCTTTGGTTCGAGCGGGGGATACGGGGAGACCCAGTACTTC.